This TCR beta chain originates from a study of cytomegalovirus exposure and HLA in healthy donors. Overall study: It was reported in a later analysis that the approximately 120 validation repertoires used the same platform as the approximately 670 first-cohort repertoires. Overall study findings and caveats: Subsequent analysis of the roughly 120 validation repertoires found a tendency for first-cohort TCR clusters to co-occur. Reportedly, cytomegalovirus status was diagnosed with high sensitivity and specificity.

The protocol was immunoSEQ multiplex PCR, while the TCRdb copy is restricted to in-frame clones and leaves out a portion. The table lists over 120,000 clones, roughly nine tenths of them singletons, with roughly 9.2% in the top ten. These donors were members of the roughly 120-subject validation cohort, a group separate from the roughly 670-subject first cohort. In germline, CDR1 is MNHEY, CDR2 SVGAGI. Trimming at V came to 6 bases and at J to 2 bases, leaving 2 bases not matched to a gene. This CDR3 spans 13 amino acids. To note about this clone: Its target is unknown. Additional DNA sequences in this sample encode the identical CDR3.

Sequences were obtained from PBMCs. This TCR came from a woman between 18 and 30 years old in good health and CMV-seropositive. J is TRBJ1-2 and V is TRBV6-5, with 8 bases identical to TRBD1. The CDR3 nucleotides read TGTGCCAGCAGCCGACAGGGGAACTATGGCTACACCTTC. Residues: CASSRQGNYGYTF.